This TCR beta chain was sequenced for a study of OX40 agonist ivuxolimab in advanced cancers. The wider study: Every patient in dose escalation had hepatocellular carcinoma, melanoma, renal cell or head and neck cancer. Study results and limitations: Among the lowest peripheral clonal expansion occurred in 0.1-3.0 mg/kg partial responders. No determination was made of the antigen specificity of the expanded peripheral T cells.

A note on this clone: The target antigen is unknown.

The protocol was immunoSEQ multiplex PCR, while the TCRdb copy is restricted to in-frame clones and leaves out a portion. The sample records 55,000 to 75,000 clones, around 85% being singletons. This material consisted of CD4+ or CD8+ T cells sorted from blood, taken in a trial of the OX40 agonist ivuxolimab. This TCR was recovered from an adult with an advanced solid tumor such as melanoma, head and neck, liver or kidney cancer.

CDR3 nucleotide sequence: TGTGCCACCAGCCTACTGGGACAGGCTAGCACAGATACGCAGTATTTT. Protein product: CATSLLGQASTDTQYF. This sequence joins TRBV15 and TRBJ2-3; TRBD1 agrees at 8 bases. Germline V CDR1 and CDR2: LNHNV, YYDKDF (reference sequence). V trimming: 5 bases; J trimming: 0 bases; junction bases outside the gene matches: 7. This CDR3 contains 16 residues.